The source of this T cell receptor (beta chain) is a study of PD-L1 blockade in urothelial cancer. Study-level information: It was in 2014 that patients started atezolizumab at 1,200 mg intravenously every 3 weeks. Median T cell yield per blood sample was around 130,000 cells.

The assay was immunoSEQ multiplex PCR, and TCRdb's table has in-frame clones only and misses some. In the table there are 100,000 or so clones, about 90% of which are singletons. V dropped 8 bases and J dropped 6; count of bases not matched to a gene: 14. Per the germline V gene, CDR1 is MDHEN and CDR2 is SYDVKM. The CDR3 runs to 16 residues. This material consisted of PBMCs, taken around atezolizumab (anti-PD-L1) treatment. V gene TRBV28 combines with J gene TRBJ1-5; 9 nucleotides agree with TRBD1. The receptor's source is a woman older than 75 with urothelial cancer. CDR3 loop: CASSYFTGGASQPQHF. In DNA form, the CDR3 reads TGTGCCAGCTCCTATTTTACAGGGGGCGCGTCTCAGCCCCAGCATTTT.